A single sample is the source of the 18 T cell receptor beta chains below, sequenced in a study of blood T cell repertoires in COVID-19. Produced via immunoSEQ multiplex PCR; TCRdb's table is partial and in-frame only. The data contain fewer than 500,000 clones, roughly nine tenths of them singletons. The specimen sequenced was PBMCs or T cells enriched from blood (not recorded which). The origin of the receptors is a man aged 30 to 45 who had recovered from COVID-19.

In this sample, this clone turned up once. The rearrangement links TRBV21-1 to TRBJ2-6; the DNA was not compared with TRBD1, the D call given in the table. TRBV21-1 is labeled a pseudogene. The CDR3 consists of 18 residues. The CDR3 loop reads CASSKVLRGRSGANVLTF. CDR3 nucleotides: TGTGCCAGCAGCAAAGTTTTGAGGGGGCGGTCTGGGGCCAACGTCCTGACTTTC.

The chain joins TRBV19 to TRBJ2-3, with TRBD2 matching over 14 bases. V trimming: 4 bases; J trimming: 2 bases; junction bases outside the gene matches: 2. The CDR3 has 16 residues. Germline V lookup: CDR1 LNHDA, CDR2 SQIVND (reference sequence). The DNA for the CDR3 is TGTGCCAGTAGTAAGGGACTAGCGGGAGCCACAGATACGCAGTATTTT. This encodes CASSKGLAGATDTQYF.

The chain has TRBV5-1 and TRBJ1-1, with 9 bases identical to TRBD1. With 0 bases clipped from V and 6 bases from J, the junction kept 3 bases outside the gene matches. The CDR3 is made up of 14 amino acids. Germline V gene sequence: CDR1 SGHRS, CDR2 YFSETQ. The CDR3 DNA is TGCGCCAGCAGCTTGGCACAGGGGGCCTCTGAAGCTTTCTTT. Translated, it gives CASSLAQGASEAFF.

V and J are TRBV5-1 and TRBJ1-5; tentative D call: TRBD1 (5 bases). This CDR3 has 14 amino acids. The ends were cut back, 4 bases at V and 4 bases at J, with 12 bases in the middle. Germline V CDR1 and CDR2: SGHRS, YFSETQ. CDR3 in amino acids: CASSPGGGNQPQHF. The CDR3 nucleotides are TGCGCCAGCAGCCCAGGCGGGGGTAATCAGCCCCAGCATTTT.

The chain couples TRBV5-1 to TRBJ1-5; D remains ambiguous. Trimming stripped 10 bases from V and 0 bases from J, with 14 bases between. The CDR3 spans 14 residues. Per germline, CDR1 SGHRS and CDR2 YFSETQ. CDR3 DNA sequence: TGCGCCGGGCTAAGAGTCGATAGCAATCAGCCCCAGCATTTT. The encoded protein is CAGLRVDSNQPQHF.

The V call is TRBV5-8, the J call TRBJ1-3; no firm D call. The CDR3 totals 15 residues. The V gene's germline CDR1 is SGHTS and CDR2 YDEGEE. Between the trimmed V and J ends, which lost 0 bases and 0 bases, there was a span of 7 bases. The CDR3 protein is CASSLGRSSGNTIYF. CDR3 in DNA: TGTGCCAGCAGCTTGGGACGGAGCTCTGGAAACACCATATATTTT.

This clone was seen a single time. The CDR3 here is CASAPGLAVNTGELFF. In DNA, the CDR3 is TGTGCCTCTGCCCCGGGACTAGCGGTGAACACCGGGGAGCTGTTTTTT. This chain uses TRBV15 with TRBJ2-2; TRBD2 aligns across 11 bases. After removal of 11 bases from V and 1 base from J, the junction contained 9 bases not matched to a gene. In germline, CDR1 is LNHNV, CDR2 YYDKDF (reference sequence). The CDR3 is 16 amino acids.

Turning to this clone: The sample has other DNA sequences that encode this CDR3 too. The rearrangement joins TRBV13 to TRBJ2-7; 7 bases are shared with TRBD1. Germline loops: CDR1 PRHDT, CDR2 FYEKMQ (reference sequence). J lost 3 bases, V lost 6 bases, and 2 bases had no gene match. CDR3 size: 12 residues. CDR3 region: CASRRDSYEQYF. CDR3 nucleotide sequence: TGTGCCAGCAGACGGGACAGCTACGAGCAGTACTTC.

This chain links TRBV19 with TRBJ1-2; D remains unclear. From germline, CDR1 is LNHDA and CDR2 SQIVND (reference sequence). The V end lost 4 bases, the J end lost 8 bases, and 14 bases lay between the germline ends. The CDR3 has 13 amino acids. The CDR3 here is CASSKASRGGYTF. The CDR3 nucleotides read TGTGCCAGTAGTAAGGCTAGCAGAGGCGGCTACACCTTC.

The rearrangement joins TRBV6-5 to TRBJ1-5; D not certain. Germline V CDR1 and CDR2: MNHEY, SVGAGI. The CDR3 has 14 amino acids. The V end was cut by 8 bases, the J end by 6 bases, with 17 bases between. The CDR3 sequence is CASASLGPIQPQHF. The DNA for the CDR3 is TGTGCCAGCGCTAGCCTCGGGCCCATTCAGCCCCAGCATTTT.

The chain carries TRBV7-2 and TRBJ2-2; 7 bases agree with TRBD1. Germline V lookup: CDR1 SGHTA, CDR2 FQGNSA. This CDR3 has 16 residues. The junction had 9 bases not matched to a gene; V was cut back by 4 bases and J by 4 bases. The CDR3 bases are TGTGCCAGCAGCTCGCACAGGGGCTTATCCACCGGGGAGCTGTTTTTT. Its protein product is CASSSHRGLSTGELFF.

The V call is TRBV5-1, the J call TRBJ2-7; TRBD1 matches at 7 bases. V was clipped by 8 bases and J by 4 bases; unmatched bases: 9. Germline V gene lookup returns CDR1 SGHRS and CDR2 YFSETQ. The CDR3 consists of 13 residues. The CDR3 loop reads CASTTGVGYEQYF. CDR3 DNA sequence: TGCGCCAGTACCACAGGGGTGGGGTACGAGCAGTACTTC.

This chain uses TRBV7-6 with TRBJ2-1, with 12 positions matching TRBD2. The CDR3 is 20 residues long. Losses at the gene ends were 2 bases for V and 0 bases for J; bases not matched to a gene: 11. Germline-derived CDR1 and CDR2 are SGHVS and FNYEAQ. The CDR3 loop is CASSLIGGTSGLSSYNEQFF. In DNA, the CDR3 is TGTGCCAGCAGCTTAATAGGCGGGACTAGCGGGCTTAGCTCCTACAATGAGCAGTTCTTC.

This clone was detected only once. The rearrangement links TRBV18 to TRBJ2-2; 8 bases fit TRBD1. Germline V gives CDR1 KGHSH, CDR2 LQKENI. The CDR3 is 15 amino acids. The ends lost 5 bases at V and 6 bases at J; junction bases unmatched: 8. In nucleotides, the CDR3 is TGTGCCAGCTCAAGGGAGACGACAGGGGCCGGGGAGCTGTTTTTT. Protein: CASSRETTGAGELFF.

The rearrangement joins TRBV19 to TRBJ2-7; 14 nucleotides align to TRBD2. Germline CDR1 is LNHDA and CDR2 is SQIVND (reference sequence). The CDR3 is made up of 17 amino acids. V lost 3 bases, J lost 6 bases, and 10 bases stayed unmatched. The CDR3 protein is CASSIWGLAGVSGEQYF. CDR3 bases: TGTGCCAGTAGTATTTGGGGACTAGCGGGAGTCTCGGGCGAGCAGTACTTC.

The sample holds one count of this clone. The CDR3 protein is CATSDPHADTQYF. In DNA form, the CDR3 reads TGTGCCACCAGTGACCCACATGCAGATACGCAGTATTTT. The chain has TRBV24-1 and TRBJ2-3; no clear D. Germline values: CDR1 KGHDR, CDR2 SFDVKD. Trimming removed 4 bases from V and 4 bases from J, with 8 bases in between. The CDR3 length is 13 residues.

This clone was found once. V and J are TRBV6-5 and TRBJ1-1; the D gene is possibly TRBD1 (5 bases). Trimming took off 5 bases at V and 9 bases at J, with 16 bases between the two ends. The CDR3 is 13 amino acids. Germline CDR1 and CDR2: MNHEY and SVGAGI. The CDR3 is CASSPQSGGKAFF. DNA for the CDR3: TGTGCCAGCAGTCCCCAGTCGGGGGGAAAAGCTTTCTTT.

J is TRBJ1-5 and V is TRBV28; D not certain. The ends were cut back, 1 base at V and 1 base at J, with 14 bases in the middle. Germline loops: CDR1 MDHEN, CDR2 SYDVKM. The CDR3 runs to 17 residues. The DNA of the CDR3 is TGTGCCAGCAGTTTATCCCCCCAGATTTCAAGCAATCAGCCCCAGCATTTT. Protein: CASSLSPQISSNQPQHF.